The sequence of this T cell receptor beta chain was determined in a study of blood T cell repertoires in COVID-19. Study at large: COVID-19 samples from acute and convalescent phases originated in the United States, Italy and Spain. Nucleic acid was either cDNA or gDNA, and it came from T cells, B-cell-depleted T cells, or PBMCs.

Trimming took off 2 bases at V and 0 bases at J, with 7 bases between the two ends. The CDR3 loop spans 15 amino acids. Per the germline V gene, CDR1 is MNHEY and CDR2 is SVGEGT. Per the original data handling: Scientists estimated how many nucleated cells there were by amplifying reference gene primers. Sequencing used immunoSEQ multiplex PCR; TCRdb keeps in-frame clones, though not all of them. That table gives V, J and clone size, and the DNA gave D and trimming. The table has a few hundred thousand clones, less than 90% seen once. In this sample, this clone turned up once. The rearrangement uses TRBV6-2 or TRBV6-3 and TRBJ1-4, with unresolved D. The specimen sequenced was peripheral blood. The receptor comes from a young man with active or convalescent COVID-19. The CDR3 nucleotides read TGTGCCAGCAGTTACGCGGCAGCAACTAATGAAAAACTGTTTTTT. It specifies CASSYAAATNEKLFF.